The T cell receptor beta chain described here comes from a study of blood T cell repertoires in COVID-19. Study as a whole: COVID-19 samples collected from the United States, Italy and Spain covered acute and convalescent phases. T cells, B-cell-depleted T cells, or PBMCs supplied cDNA or gDNA.

The germline V gene encodes CDR1 LGHNA and CDR2 YNFKEQ. V lost 0 bases, J lost 8 bases, and 12 bases lay in between. CDR3 size: 14 residues. Original methodology: Estimates of nucleated cell counts were drawn from the amplification of reference gene primers. Sequencing was performed with immunoSEQ multiplex PCR; in TCRdb, only in-frame clones are kept and a portion is missing. V, J and clone size were drawn from that table, and D and trimming were deduced from the DNA. The sample lists approximately 200,000 clones; approximately 80% were seen once. The V call is TRBV4-2, the J call TRBJ2-3; D is undetermined. Source material: peripheral blood. The clonotype was recovered from a woman at least 80 years old with COVID-19, enrolled during active disease. The CDR3 protein is CASSQDVMSPTQYF. CDR3 coding DNA: TGTGCCAGCAGCCAAGATGTCATGTCCCCTACGCAGTATTTT.